The present entry profiles one T cell receptor (beta chain) with its context. Its target is unknown. The germline gene is not matched at one end of the junction; a read error may be the cause. The sample comes from a study of cytomegalovirus exposure and HLA in healthy donors. The donors were members of the validation cohort, which comprised 120 subjects and was separate from the first cohort of 600 to 800 subjects. The study, taken as a whole, reports: CMV antigen specificity was confirmed in vitro for a few CMV-associated chains.

Measured with immunoSEQ multiplex PCR; TCRdb has only the in-frame clones, and not every one. Altogether fewer than 350,000 clones are present, approximately 90% being singletons, with the ten largest covering approximately 0.94%. This CDR3 is 13 amino acids long. CDR1 is SSHAT and CDR2 is FNYEAQ in the germline V gene (reference sequence). The sequence was collected from a woman aged 18-29 years in good health and CMV-seronegative. The sequencing input was PBMCs. The genes are TRBV7-7 and TRBJ2-1, with unresolved D. CDR3 loop: CASSPDMGNEQFF. The CDR3 coding sequence is TGTGCTAGCAGCCCAGACATGGGTAATGAGCAGTTCTTC.